Below are 21 T cell receptor beta chains sequenced from a single sample in a study of T cell repertoires in cytomegalovirus infection. MiXCR, applied by TCRdb to the reads, yields one record per CDR3 protein. Of fewer than 550,000 distinct CDR3 sequences listed, over 9% are singletons. Input material: PBMCs. The receptors were sampled from a human donor in good health (CMV status not recorded). Some clones in this sample may be carry-over from other donors' samples.

The genes are TRBV18 and TRBJ2-5, with 10 bases that match TRBD1. V lost 3 bases and J lost 4; bases outside the gene matches: 8. This CDR3 region has 16 residues. Germline V gives CDR1 KGHSH, CDR2 LQKENI. CDR3 residues: CASSPPGQGQRETQYF. In DNA, the CDR3 is TGTGCCAGCTCACCGCCGGGACAGGGGCAGAGAGAGACCCAGTACTTC. Full variable domain (missing parts from reference TRBV18 and TRBJ2-5): NAGVMQNPRHLVRRRGQEARLRCSPMKGHSHVYWYRQLPEEGLKFMVYLQKENIIDESGMPKERFSAEFPKEGPSILRIQQVVRGDSAAYFCASSPPGQGQRETQYFGPGTRLLVL.

V and J are TRBV20-1 and TRBJ2-5; D may correspond to TRBD1 or TRBD2 (7 bases each). The CDR3 has 14 amino acids. Per the germline V gene, CDR1 is DFQATT and CDR2 is SNEGSKA (reference sequence). The ends were cut back, 1 base at V and 3 bases at J, with 12 bases in the middle. CDR3 nucleotide sequence: TGCAGTGCTAGAGGGGGGGGACAGAAAGAGACCCAGTACTTC. Translation: CSARGGGQKETQYF.

The chain has TRBV2 and TRBJ1-2, with D possibly being TRBD1 (5 bases). The CDR3 runs 12 residues. CDR1 and CDR2 (germline): SNHLY, FYNNEI. Trimming removed 7 bases from V and 6 bases from J, with 12 bases in between. The CDR3 DNA follows: TGTGCCAGCAACGGAGGGGATAATGGCTACACCTTC. Its protein is CASNGGDNGYTF. The whole variable domain, remainder taken from reference TRBV2 and TRBJ1-2, is EPEVTQTPSHQVTQMGQEVILRCVPISNHLYFYWYRQILGQKVEFLVSFYNNEISEKSEIFDDQFSVERPDGSNFTLKIRSTKLEDSAMYFCASNGGDNGYTFGSGTRLTVV.

The V call is TRBV20-1, the J call TRBJ1-4; 8 nucleotides line up with TRBD1. Per germline, CDR1 DFQATT and CDR2 SNEGSKA (reference sequence). The CDR3 sequence is 11 residues long. V shed 6 bases, J shed 12 bases, and the junction held 6 bases outside the gene matches. The CDR3 sequence: CSAEGGQELFF. The CDR3 bases are TGCAGTGCAGAGGGGGGACAGGAACTGTTTTTT.

This clonotype was found many times. The V gene is TRBV28, the J gene TRBJ2-5; TRBD2 might be the D (7 bases). V dropped 5 bases and J dropped 4 bases, with 14 bases sitting between them. The CDR3 has 14 residues. Per germline, CDR1 MDHEN and CDR2 SYDVKM. The CDR3 coding sequence is TGTGCCAGCAGTCCCCCTGGGGGGGCAGAGACCCAGTACTTC. This codes for CASSPPGGAETQYF.

This clonotype was recorded at least ten times. V is TRBV12-3 or TRBV12-4 and J is TRBJ2-1; 13 bases fit TRBD2. CDR3 size: 15 residues. V lost 5 bases to trimming and J lost 7 bases; unmatched junction nucleotides: 5. CDR3 sequence (DNA): TGTGCCAGCAGTCCCCGACTAGCGGGAGGTAATGAGCAGTTCTTC. Its protein is CASSPRLAGGNEQFF.

This clonotype has a handful of counts. The chain carries TRBV19 and TRBJ2-2; D tentatively fits TRBD1 or TRBD2 (5 bases each). This CDR3 has 14 residues. CDR1 and CDR2 (germline): LNHDA, SQIVND (reference sequence). V lost 4 bases and J 9 bases, leaving 15 bases between the germline ends. The CDR3 bases are TGTGCCAGTAGTAGGGGGTTGGGTCGAAGGGAGCTGTTTTTT. Its protein product is CASSRGLGRRELFF.

In regard to this clonotype: A read error may explain this, as a much larger clone is one base away. This sequence joins TRBV7-6 and TRBJ2-1, with a tentative D call TRBD2 (5 bases). CDR1 is SGHVS, CDR2 FNYEAQ, per germline. The CDR3 contains 14 residues. CDR3 sequence (DNA): TGTGCCAGCAGCCCCCCGGGAACACACAATGAGCAGCTCTTC. It encodes CASSPPGTHNEQLF. Full variable domain (remainder filled in from reference TRBV7-6 and TRBJ2-1): GAGVSQSPRYKVTKRGQDVALRCDPISGHVSLYWYRQALGQGPEFLTYFNYEAQQDKSGLPNDRFSAERPEGSISTLTIQRTEQRDSAMYRCASSPPGTHNEQLFGPGTRLTVL.

This clonotype has a count of ten or more. The chain is built from TRBV7-2 and TRBJ1-1; D might be TRBD1 (5 bases). There are 13 residues in the CDR3. The germline CDR1 and CDR2 sequences are SGHTA and FQGNSA. Deletions cut 3 bases from V and 8 bases from J, with 13 bases between. The CDR3 DNA reads TGTGCCAGCAGCTTCGACGAAGGGGCCGAAGCTTTCTTT. Amino acids: CASSFDEGAEAFF.

In this sample, this clonotype turned up a few times. The rearrangement links TRBV5-1 to TRBJ1-1; 8 bases line up with TRBD1. The CDR3 has 15 residues. V lost 4 bases to trimming and J lost 5 bases; unmatched junction nucleotides: 10. Germline CDR1 SGHRS, CDR2 YFSETQ. This CDR3 is CASSEHQGAGTEAFF. Written as DNA, the CDR3 is TGCGCCAGCAGCGAACACCAGGGGGCAGGGACTGAAGCTTTCTTT.

This chain links TRBV27 with TRBJ1-3; the match to TRBD1 covers 8 bases. Germline-derived CDR1 and CDR2 are MNHEY and SMNVEV (reference sequence). With 3 bases clipped from V and 6 bases from J, the junction kept 16 bases outside the gene matches. The CDR3 length is 18 residues. The CDR3: CASSFANPGTGLINTIYF. The CDR3 nucleotides are TGTGCCAGCAGTTTTGCCAACCCCGGGACAGGCCTAATAAACACCATATATTTT.

At least ten counts were recorded for this clonotype. DNA of the CDR3: TGTGCCAGCAGCTTAGATCGGGCAAACACCATATATTTT. Amino acid sequence: CASSLDRANTIYF. The rearrangement uses TRBV11-2 and TRBJ1-3, with D uncertain. V lost 0 bases, J lost 6 bases, and 6 bases lay in between. The CDR3 covers 13 residues. From germline, CDR1 is SGHAT and CDR2 FQNNGV.

On this clonotype: A much larger clonotype is one base distant, so this may be a read error. The CDR3 DNA sequence: TGTGCCAGAAGCTCCGCGGCTGAGGGCCCCTACGAGCAGTACTTC. Protein: CARSSAAEGPYEQYF. The chain has TRBV28 and TRBJ2-7, with a weak D call TRBD2 (5 bases). Germline V gene data show CDR1 as MDHEN and CDR2 as SYDVKM. Between the trimmed V and J ends, which lost 9 bases and 2 bases, there was a span of 20 bases. This CDR3 region has 15 residues.

This clonotype occurred many times. The chain employs TRBV4-1 and TRBJ2-7; D uncertain. Germline CDR1 reads MGHRA; CDR2 reads YSYEKL. Trimming took 0 bases from V and 7 from J, leaving 16 bases between them. This CDR3 has 15 residues. The CDR3 DNA reads as TGCGCCAGCAGCCAAGAAAGTACTACCCTATCGGAGCAGTACTTC. Translation: CASSQESTTLSEQYF.

This clonotype was seen repeatedly, ten times or more. The rearrangement links TRBV29-1 to TRBJ2-3; 7 nucleotides line up with TRBD2. CDR3 size: 12 residues. CDR1 and CDR2 from the germline V gene are SQVTM and ANQGSEA. V lost 8 bases to trimming and J lost 2 bases; unmatched junction nucleotides: 4. The DNA of the CDR3 is TGCAGCTGGGGGGGGGTCACAGATACGCAGTATTTT. Its translation: CSWGGVTDTQYF.

Remarks on this clonotype: A read error may produce the germline difference seen at one junction end. This rearrangement joins TRBV7-3 to TRBJ2-1; D unclear. CDR1 and CDR2 (germline): SGHTA, FQGTGA. This CDR3 spans 12 amino acids. In DNA, the CDR3 is TGTGTCAGCAGCTTGGGTAACAATGAGCAGTTCTTC. It yields the protein CVSSLGNNEQFF.

The chain uses TRBV5-6 and TRBJ1-5; TRBD1 matches 9 bases. Germline V gene lookup returns CDR1 SGHDT and CDR2 YYEEEE. V lost 1 base, J lost 2 bases, and 1 base stayed unmatched. The CDR3 has 15 residues. The CDR3 DNA reads TGTGCCAGCAGCTTGTGGGACAGGGGCAATCAGCCCCAGCATTTT. Protein product: CASSLWDRGNQPQHF.

At least ten counts were recorded for this clonotype. J is TRBJ2-5 and V is TRBV10-3; D tentatively fits TRBD1 or TRBD2 (5 bases each). V lost 0 bases and J 4 bases, leaving 9 bases between the germline ends. CDR3 size: 14 residues. Germline V gene sequence: CDR1 ENHRY, CDR2 SYGVKD. This chain's CDR3 is CAISESSGRETQYF. The DNA of the CDR3 is TGTGCCATCAGTGAGTCGTCAGGGAGAGAGACCCAGTACTTC.

In its sample, this clonotype was seen many times. The V gene is TRBV29-1, the J gene TRBJ2-7, with D perhaps matching TRBD2 (5 bases). Trimming took off 6 bases at V and 0 bases at J, with 15 bases between the two ends. Germline values: CDR1 SQVTM, CDR2 ANQGSEA. The CDR3 has 14 residues. CDR3 sequence (DNA): TGCAGCGTCCTACCCGGACTGAGCTCCTACGAGCAGTACTTC. Translation gives CSVLPGLSSYEQYF.

The table lists this clonotype with many counts. The rearrangement uses TRBV7-9 and TRBJ2-7; D possibly corresponds to TRBD2 (6 bases). CDR3 size: 15 residues. V was shortened by 3 bases and J by 4 bases, with 16 bases between the two germline ends. CDR1 SEHNR and CDR2 FQNEAQ come from the germline V gene (reference sequence). The DNA of the CDR3 is TGTGCCAGCAGCTTTAGTAGCGGAGGTGCGTACGAGCAGTACTTC. It encodes CASSFSSGGAYEQYF.

This clonotype occurred a few times. J is TRBJ2-2 and V is TRBV12-3 or TRBV12-4; 8 nucleotides line up with TRBD1. The CDR3 runs 15 residues. Losses at the gene ends were 6 bases for V and 3 bases for J; bases not matched to a gene: 6. CDR3 region: CASSPGTGYTGELFF. CDR3 nucleotides: TGTGCCAGCAGCCCCGGGACAGGATACACCGGGGAGCTGTTTTTT.